The clone carrying this TCR beta chain was found once. Patients were all untreated before their thyroid surgery. Using MiXCR, TCRdb reanalyzed the PCR reads. The sample lists some 38,000 clones; roughly 18% were seen once. V was clipped by 3 bases and J by 1 base, with 13 bases between them. This CDR3 has 15 amino acids. Looked up from germline, CDR1 is DFQATT and CDR2 is SNEGSKA (reference sequence). The entry originates in a study of metastatic and nonmetastatic thyroid tumors. About the research overall: Across peripheral blood and tumor or nodule tissue samples taken from malignant and benign thyroid patients, the repertoires were compared with one another.

The J gene is TRBJ1-5, the V gene TRBV20-1; TRBD1 might be the D (6 bases). The sequencing input was blood. The source is a female donor with papillary thyroid cancer or a benign thyroid nodule (not recorded which). Some clones in this sample may be carry-over from other donors' samples. CDR3 amino acids: CSARRSGHSNQPQHF. In nucleotides, the CDR3 is TGCAGTGCTAGGCGCTCGGGACACAGCAATCAGCCCCAGCATTTT.